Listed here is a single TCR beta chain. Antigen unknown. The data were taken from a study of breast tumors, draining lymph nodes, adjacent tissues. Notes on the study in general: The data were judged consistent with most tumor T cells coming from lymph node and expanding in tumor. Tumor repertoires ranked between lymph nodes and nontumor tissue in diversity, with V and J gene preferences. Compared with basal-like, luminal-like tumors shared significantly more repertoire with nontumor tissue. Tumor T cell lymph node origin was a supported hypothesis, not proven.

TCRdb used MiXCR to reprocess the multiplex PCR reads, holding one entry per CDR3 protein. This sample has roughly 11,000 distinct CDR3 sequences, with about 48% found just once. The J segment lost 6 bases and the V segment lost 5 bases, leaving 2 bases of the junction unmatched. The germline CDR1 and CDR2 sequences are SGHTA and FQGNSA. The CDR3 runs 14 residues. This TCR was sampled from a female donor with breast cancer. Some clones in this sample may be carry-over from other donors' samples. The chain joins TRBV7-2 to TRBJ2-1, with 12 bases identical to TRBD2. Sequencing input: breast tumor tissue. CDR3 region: CASSRLAGANEQFF. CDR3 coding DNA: TGTGCCAGCAGCCGACTAGCGGGAGCCAATGAGCAGTTCTTC.